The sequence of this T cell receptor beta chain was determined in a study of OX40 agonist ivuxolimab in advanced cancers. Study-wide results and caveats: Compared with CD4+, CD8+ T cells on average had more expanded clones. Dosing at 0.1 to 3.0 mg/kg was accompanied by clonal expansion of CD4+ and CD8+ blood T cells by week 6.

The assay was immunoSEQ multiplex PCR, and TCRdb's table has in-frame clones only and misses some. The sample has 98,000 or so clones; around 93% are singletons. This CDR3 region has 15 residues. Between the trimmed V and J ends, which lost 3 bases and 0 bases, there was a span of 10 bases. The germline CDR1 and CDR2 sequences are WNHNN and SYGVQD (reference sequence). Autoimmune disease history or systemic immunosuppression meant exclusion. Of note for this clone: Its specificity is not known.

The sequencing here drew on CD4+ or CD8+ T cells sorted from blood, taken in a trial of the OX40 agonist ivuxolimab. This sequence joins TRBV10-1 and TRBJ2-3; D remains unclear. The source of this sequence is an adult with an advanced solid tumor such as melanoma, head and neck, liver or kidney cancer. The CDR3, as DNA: TGCGCCAGCAGTGATCGGCCCTCTAGCACAGATACGCAGTATTTT. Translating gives CASSDRPSSTDTQYF.